This T cell receptor beta chain was captured in a study of OX40 agonist ivuxolimab in advanced cancers. Turning to the overall study: Ivuxolimab was an agonistic, fully human IgG2 monoclonal antibody directed against OX40 (CD134), a costimulatory receptor. Intravenous ivuxolimab was administered to patients every 2 weeks at six dose levels: 0.01, 0.1, 0.3, 1.5, 3 and 10 mg/kg. Of the roughly 53 patients in dose escalation, about 19 had hepatocellular carcinoma, some 15 had melanoma, 9 had renal cell carcinoma and 9 had head and neck cancer. In the dose-escalation cohort, 82.7% of patients were male, and the mean age was approximately 64 years, with a range of roughly 20 to 80. Prior anti-PD-1, anti-PD-L1 or anti-CTLA-4 therapy was permitted, and 40% of dose-escalation patients had received checkpoint inhibitors. Partial responses were achieved by three dose-escalation patients, of whom one had hepatocellular carcinoma and two had cutaneous melanoma. The purpose of peripheral TCRbeta sequencing was to test whether ivuxolimab changed TCR sequence diversity and led to clonal T-cell expansion. The paper covers the monotherapy dose-escalation part of the phase I ivuxolimab trial, which included N = 52 patients. What the authors observed across the whole study: Low levels of normalized T-cell clonal expansion were also shown by some nonresponding patients. Which antigens the clonally expanded peripheral T cells were specific for was not determined. At doses from 0.1 to 3.0 mg/kg, clonal expansion was seen in both CD4+ and CD8+ blood T cells between baseline and week 6. In partial responders in the 0.1-3.0 mg/kg groups, normalized peripheral clonal expansion was found to be among the lowest, especially among CD8+ T cells. After ivuxolimab, CD8+ T cells had more expanded clones than CD4+ T cells on average.

Measured from the cysteine to the phenylalanine, the CDR3 is 11 residues long. Here the CDR3 DNA is all that survives: 33 bases in frame from base 1. CDR1 and CDR2, per the germline V gene (reference sequence), are MNHNY and SVGAGI. The V and J ends are trimmed by 6 bases and 1 base, leaving 3 bases between them. This clone has a handful of counts. No cognate antigen has been identified for it. Nothing much larger sits one base from this clone, and base qualities are not available. Patients with a history of autoimmune disease or receiving systemic immunosuppression were excluded from the trial. Peripheral blood for TCR sequencing was collected from all dose cohorts at baseline, on cycle 4 day 1, and on cycle 7 day 1. The samples were taken from a phase I, first-in-human, multicenter, open-label dose-escalation trial of ivuxolimab. Adults with locally advanced or metastatic melanoma, renal cell carcinoma, hepatocellular carcinoma or head and neck squamous cell carcinoma were enrolled in the trial. Before TCR sequencing, CD4+ T cells and CD8+ T cells from peripheral blood were sorted into separate populations.

Genomic DNA was extracted from sorted cells for sequencing of the TCRbeta CDR3 region. The immunoSEQ Assay was used for sequencing of TCRbeta CDR3 regions. TCRdb stores this immuneACCESS table with in-frame sequences only. Part of the clones is absent; in the studies checked, under half of the shortfall reflects unresolved V genes, and no reason is known for the rest. This sample is represented by over 30,000 clones; approximately 79% of them were singletons. Clones ranked in the top ten supply approximately 1.8% of the sample. This material consisted of CD4+ or CD8+ T cells sorted from blood, taken in a trial of the OX40 agonist ivuxolimab. The receptor was derived from an adult with an advanced solid tumor such as melanoma, head and neck, liver or kidney cancer. The chain couples TRBV6-6 to TRBJ1-1; there is no confident call for the D gene. The DNA reads TGTGCCAGCAGCAAGAACACTGAAGCTTTCTTT. This sequence encodes CASSKNTEAFF.